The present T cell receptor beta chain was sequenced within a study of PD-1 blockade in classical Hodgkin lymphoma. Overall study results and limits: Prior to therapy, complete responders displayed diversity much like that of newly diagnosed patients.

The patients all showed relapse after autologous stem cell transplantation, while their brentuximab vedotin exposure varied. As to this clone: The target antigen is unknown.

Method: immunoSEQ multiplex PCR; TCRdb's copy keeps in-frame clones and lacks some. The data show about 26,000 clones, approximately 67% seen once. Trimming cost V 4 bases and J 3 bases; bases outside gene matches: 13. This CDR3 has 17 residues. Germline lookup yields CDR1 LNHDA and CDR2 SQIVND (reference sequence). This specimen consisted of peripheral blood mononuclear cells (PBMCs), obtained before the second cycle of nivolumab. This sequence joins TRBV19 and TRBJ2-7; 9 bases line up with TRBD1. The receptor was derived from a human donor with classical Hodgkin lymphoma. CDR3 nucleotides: TGTGCCAGTAGTAGACATACTGGGACAGGGAACAACTACGAGCAGTACTTC. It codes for CASSRHTGTGNNYEQYF.